These 3 T cell receptor beta chains share one sample of origin, sequenced in a study of T cells in Graves' hyperthyroidism and ophthalmopathy (dated by TCRdb to between 2017 and 2020). The receptor library was made with multiplex PCR. Sequencing was carried out with an Illumina HiSeq 2000. The TCR beta CDR3 regions were amplified from the RNA transcripts. A first-round RT-PCR of the TCR CDR3 used the HTBI primer set with the Qiagen OneStep RT-PCR kit. The public reads were reprocessed in TCRdb via fastp at Q25 and MiXCR, keeping in-frame beta chains. Every distinct CDR3 protein forms one entry, paired with its most common genes and DNA. For this sample there are around 350,000 distinct CDR3 sequences; roughly 15% appear just once. The ten largest account for around a fifth of the sample. Sequencing input: blood. The receptor set was obtained from a woman in her twenties or thirties with Graves' ophthalmopathy.

This clonotype was detected only a few times. The gene calls are TRBV11-2 and TRBJ2-1; 13 bases fit TRBD2. V lost 3 bases and J lost 5; bases outside the gene matches: 10. Germline V gene lookup returns CDR1 SGHAT and CDR2 FQNNGV. The CDR3 length is 18 residues. DNA of the CDR3: TGTGCCAGCAGCTTTACGACTAGCGGGGGGCGGAGAGACAATGAGCAGTTCTTC. This codes for CASSFTTSGGRRDNEQFF.

This clonotype was observed many times. V and J are TRBV5-1 and TRBJ1-5; 7 nucleotides match TRBD1. The CDR3 totals 16 residues. V was pared by 4 bases and J by 4 bases, with 11 bases of the junction left unmatched. CDR1 is SGHRS and CDR2 is YFSETQ in the germline V gene. The CDR3 sequence: CASSPEGGTTNQPQHF. The DNA of the CDR3 is TGCGCCAGCAGCCCCGAAGGGGGCACGACGAATCAGCCCCAGCATTTT.

This chain uses TRBV5-1 with TRBJ2-7; D not certain. The CDR3 is 14 amino acids. CDR1 and CDR2 (germline): SGHRS, YFSETQ. V was cut by 1 base and J by 1 base, with 9 bases left in between. CDR3 sequence reads: CASSLIGSSYEQYF. CDR3 nucleotide sequence: TGCGCCAGCAGCTTGATTGGCTCATCCTACGAGCAGTACTTC.